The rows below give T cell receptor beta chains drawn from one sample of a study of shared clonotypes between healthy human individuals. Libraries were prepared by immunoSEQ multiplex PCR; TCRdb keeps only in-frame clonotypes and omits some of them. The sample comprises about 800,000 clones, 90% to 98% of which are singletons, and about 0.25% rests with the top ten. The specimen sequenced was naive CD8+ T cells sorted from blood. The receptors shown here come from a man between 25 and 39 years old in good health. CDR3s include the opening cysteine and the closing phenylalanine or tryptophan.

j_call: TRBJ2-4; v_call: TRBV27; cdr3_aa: CASSFGQGYIQYF
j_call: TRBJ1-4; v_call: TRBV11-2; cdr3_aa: CASSQGGGHEKLFF
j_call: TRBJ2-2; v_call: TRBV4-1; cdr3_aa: CASSQQRFTGELFF
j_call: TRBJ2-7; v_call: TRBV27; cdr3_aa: CASSNKRTVRSILLEQYF
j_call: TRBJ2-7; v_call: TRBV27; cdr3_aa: CASSSASGLEQYF
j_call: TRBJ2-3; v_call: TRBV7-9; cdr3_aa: CASSLGADTQYF
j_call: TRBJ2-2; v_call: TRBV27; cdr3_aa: CASSLIPYTGELFF
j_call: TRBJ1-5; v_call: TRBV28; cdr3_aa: CASTALGDHTYSNQPQHF
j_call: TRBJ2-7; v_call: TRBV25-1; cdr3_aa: CASSEFYPGGDYEQYF
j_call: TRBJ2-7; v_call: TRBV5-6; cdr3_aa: CASSFGVTGPYEQYF
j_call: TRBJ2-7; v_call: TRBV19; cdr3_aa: CASSIGVSSHGTFPYEQYF
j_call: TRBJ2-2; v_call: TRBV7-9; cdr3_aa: CASSQGSRAPGELFF
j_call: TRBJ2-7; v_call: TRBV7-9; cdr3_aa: CASSLVGSGAYEQYF
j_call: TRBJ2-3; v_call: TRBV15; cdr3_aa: CATSRGNGIEVTDTQYF
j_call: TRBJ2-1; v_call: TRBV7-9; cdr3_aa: CASSAGTNEQFF
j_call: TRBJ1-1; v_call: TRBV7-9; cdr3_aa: CASSSPADRGNTEAFF
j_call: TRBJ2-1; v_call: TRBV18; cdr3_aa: CASSPLAGGADYEQFF
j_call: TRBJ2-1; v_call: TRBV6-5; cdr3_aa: CASSPTGTGNEQFF
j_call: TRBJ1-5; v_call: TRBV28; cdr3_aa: CASSLGQPQHF
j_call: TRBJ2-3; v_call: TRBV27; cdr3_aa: CASQGLAGGDTQYF
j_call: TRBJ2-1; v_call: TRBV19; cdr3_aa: CASSIGLSSYNEQFF
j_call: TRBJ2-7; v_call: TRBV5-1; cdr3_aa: CASSSPVPFGSTGDSTYEQYF
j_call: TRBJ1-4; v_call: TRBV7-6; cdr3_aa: CASSSRDSTNEKLFF
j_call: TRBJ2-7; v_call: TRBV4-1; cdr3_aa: CASSQGGSYEQYF
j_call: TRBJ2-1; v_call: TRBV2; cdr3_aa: CASSGQGNYNEQFF
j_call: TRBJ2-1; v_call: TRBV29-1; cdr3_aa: CSAAPPGLAGNEQFF
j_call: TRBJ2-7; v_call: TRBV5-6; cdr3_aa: CASSWDRYYEQYF
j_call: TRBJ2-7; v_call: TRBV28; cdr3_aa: CASKGRERFLEQYF
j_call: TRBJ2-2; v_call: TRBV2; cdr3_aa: CASSVMGANTGELFF
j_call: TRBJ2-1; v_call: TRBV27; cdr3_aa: CASSPNPNRETYNEQFF
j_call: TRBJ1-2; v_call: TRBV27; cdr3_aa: CASSKRDSYGYTF
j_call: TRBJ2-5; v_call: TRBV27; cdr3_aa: CASSRLGGETQYF
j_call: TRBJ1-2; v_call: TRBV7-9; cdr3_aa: CASSPKVGGLNGYTF
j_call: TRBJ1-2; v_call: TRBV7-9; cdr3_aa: CASSLGGGAYGYTF
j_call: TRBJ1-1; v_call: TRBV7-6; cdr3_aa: CASSFGSDYWTGEAFF